The 26 T cell receptor gamma chains presented below share a single source sample, sequenced in a study of intestinal T cells in coeliac disease. The TRG library came from 200 to 250 ng of biopsy DNA amplified with LymphoTrack primers. TCRdb redid clone calling on the multiplex PCR reads using CATT. The sample lists over a thousand gamma-chain clones; roughly half were seen once. Each case's genomic DNA was extracted from ten roughly 5.5-µm formalin-fixed paraffin-embedded scrolls. The specimen sequenced was a duodenal biopsy. Receptors were obtained from a human donor with celiac disease.

Concerning this clone itself: One junction end disagrees with the germline gene, perhaps due to a read error. The sample holds other DNA sequences that translate to the same CDR3. The chain carries TRGV2 and TRGJP2. This CDR3 is built from 14 residues. Germline CDR1 reads EGSNGY; CDR2 reads YDSYNSKV. The CDR3 DNA sequence: TGTGCCACTTGGGACGTCGGTAGTGATTGGATCAAGACGTTT. Protein: CATWDVGSDWIKTF.

A word on this clone: This could be a read error, since a much larger clone is one nucleotide away. The rearrangement joins TRGV8 to TRGJP1. J was trimmed by 2 bases and V by 3 bases; bases with no gene match: 18. CDR1 is VENAVY, CDR2 YDSYNSRV, per germline. CDR3 length equals 19 residues. This CDR3 is CATWDGPWGSFTTGWFKIF. Written as DNA, the CDR3 is TGTGCCACCTGGGATGGGCCGTGGGGGAGTTTCACCACTGGTTGGTTCAAGATATTT.

By sample fraction, this clone is large. The genes are TRGV8 and TRGJ1 or TRGJ2. With 5 bases clipped from V and 6 bases from J, the junction kept 4 bases outside the gene matches. The germline V gene has CDR1 VENAVY and CDR2 YDSYNSRV. This CDR3 comprises 11 residues. The CDR3 DNA reads TGTGCCACCTGGGTGAGTTATAAGAAACTCTTT. It is translated as CATWVSYKKLF.

The chain couples TRGV4 to TRGJ1 or TRGJ2. The V segment lost 12 bases and the J segment 3 bases; nucleotides outside the gene matches: 20. This CDR3 contains 15 residues. The germline CDR1 and CDR2 sequences are EGSTGY and YDSYTSSV. The CDR3: CADLGWAGSYYKKLF. Here the CDR3 DNA reads TGTGCCGACCTGGGATGGGCCGGGAGTTATTATAAGAAACTCTTT.

The chain carries TRGV8 and TRGJ1 or TRGJ2. Germline V lookup: CDR1 VENAVY, CDR2 YDSYNSRV. The J segment lost 0 bases and the V segment lost 12 bases, leaving 20 bases of the junction unmatched. This CDR3 spans 16 amino acids. CDR3 in DNA: TGTGCCCACCGGTCCCCCATTAACCTGAATTATTATAAGAAACTCTTT. Encoded protein: CAHRSPINLNYYKKLF.

This clone ranks as large. J is TRGJ1 or TRGJ2 and V is TRGV2. The J segment lost 8 bases and the V segment lost 1 base, leaving 8 bases of the junction unmatched. Germline V CDR1 and CDR2: EGSNGY, YDSYNSKV. The CDR3 is 13 amino acids. Here the CDR3 DNA reads TGTGCCACCTGGGACGGCAGGAGGCATAAGAAACTCTTT. Protein: CATWDGRRHKKLF.

The rearrangement uses TRGV2 and TRGJ1 or TRGJ2. Per the germline V gene, CDR1 is EGSNGY and CDR2 is YDSYNSKV. V was clipped by 5 bases and J by 3 bases; unmatched bases: 16. This CDR3 has 16 residues. The CDR3 DNA reads as TGTGCCACCTGGGCGGCCCCCTGCGGTCTTTATTATAAGAAACTCTTT. This codes for CATWAAPCGLYYKKLF.

This clone qualifies as large. The chain carries TRGV8 and TRGJ1 or TRGJ2. V lost 0 bases, J lost 10 bases, and 6 bases stayed unmatched. Germline CDR1 is VENAVY and CDR2 is YDSYNSRV. The length of the CDR3 is 12 residues. CDR3 region: CATWDRVEKKLF. Written as DNA, the CDR3 is TGTGCCACCTGGGATAGGGTGGAGAAGAAACTCTTT.

Judged by abundance, this clone is large. The V and J genes are TRGV10 and TRGJP1. TRGV10 has ORF status, its function being uncertain. V shed 8 bases, J shed 3 bases, and the junction held 7 bases outside the gene matches. The CDR3 totals 14 residues. The CDR3 region has the DNA TGTGCTGCGTGGGATGAGGCCACTGGTTGGTTCAAGATATTT. Translated, it gives CAAWDEATGWFKIF.

This clone is judged large (0.1 to 1%). The V and J genes are TRGV8 and TRGJ1 or TRGJ2. J lost 11 bases, V lost 3 bases, and 10 bases had no gene match. In germline, CDR1 is VENAVY, CDR2 YDSYNSRV. The CDR3 covers 12 residues. The CDR3 bases are TGTGCCACCTGGGATCCATTCCGGCAGAAACTCTTT. Translation gives CATWDPFRQKLF.

This clone was seen a handful of times. A clone one base away is much larger, so this may be a read error. The rearrangement links TRGV3 to TRGJP2. There are 15 residues in the CDR3. The germline V gene encodes CDR1 VTNTFY and CDR2 YDVSTARD (reference sequence). V lost 0 bases to trimming and J lost 2 bases; unmatched junction nucleotides: 3. The CDR3 here is CATWDRQSSDWIKTF. In DNA, the CDR3 is TGTGCCACCTGGGACAGGCAAAGTAGTGATTGGATCAAGACGTTT.

This sequence joins TRGV8 and TRGJ1 or TRGJ2. The CDR3 is 16 residues long. Germline V gene sequence: CDR1 VENAVY, CDR2 YDSYNSRV. V gave up 3 bases and J gave up 6 bases; unmatched junction bases: 17. CDR3 bases: TGTGCCACCTGGGATGATGGGGGACTTTTGGGTTATAAGAAACTCTTT. The encoded protein is CATWDDGGLLGYKKLF.

The CDR3 loop is CATLGPYYYKKLF. In DNA, the CDR3 is TGTGCCACCCTGGGACCCTATTATTATAAGAAACTCTTT. The gene calls are TRGV8 and TRGJ1 or TRGJ2. V was pared by 9 bases and J by 2 bases, with 10 bases of the junction left unmatched. Germline values: CDR1 VENAVY, CDR2 YDSYNSRV. The CDR3 extends over 13 amino acids.

This chain uses TRGV11 with TRGJ1 or TRGJ2. TRGV11 is an ORF, and what it does is uncertain. The CDR3 extends over 11 amino acids. After removal of 6 bases from V and 8 bases from J, the junction contained 4 bases not matched to a gene. CDR3 region: CACWIGNKKLF. DNA of the CDR3: TGTGCCTGCTGGATTGGGAATAAGAAACTCTTT.

The CDR3 coding sequence is TGTGCCACCTGGGACCCCTGGGAAGAAAGAAAACTCTTT. This encodes CATWDPWEERKLF. The J gene is TRGJ1 or TRGJ2, the V gene TRGV8. V lost 4 bases to trimming and J lost 13 bases; unmatched junction nucleotides: 16. This CDR3 is built from 13 residues. The germline V gene encodes CDR1 VENAVY and CDR2 YDSYNSRV.

This clone counts as large (0.1 to 1%). This chain joins TRGV10 and TRGJP1. TRGV10 is treated as an ORF (open reading frame) with a function not yet certain. V dropped 13 bases and J dropped 10; count of bases not matched to a gene: 4. This CDR3 is built from 9 residues. The CDR3, as DNA: TGTGCTGTTTATTGGTTCAAGATATTT. Translated, it gives CAVYWFKIF.

V is TRGV10 and J is TRGJ1 or TRGJ2. TRGV10 is sorted into the ORF group, with uncertain function. With 13 bases clipped from V and 9 bases from J, the junction kept 13 bases outside the gene matches. The CDR3 consists of 11 residues. The DNA for the CDR3 is TGTGCTGACCCAAGGAGTGCTAAGAAACTCTTT. It codes for CADPRSAKKLF.

The chain is built from TRGV4 and TRGJ1 or TRGJ2. The CDR3 has 12 residues. Germline CDR1 reads EGSTGY; CDR2 reads YDSYTSSV. V shed 5 bases, J shed 4 bases, and the junction held 5 bases outside the gene matches. The CDR3 region has the DNA TGTGCCACCTGGGCTCTATATTATAAGAAACTCTTT. Translated, it gives CATWALYYKKLF.

This clone was detected only a few times. A read error may be the cause here, since a much bigger clone is one base away. This CDR3 is also generated by other DNA sequences in the sample. V and J are TRGV5 and TRGJ1 or TRGJ2. The CDR3 is 10 residues long. Germline loops: CDR1 VINAFY, CDR2 YDVSNSKD. This CDR3 reads CATWDLKKLF. CDR3 nucleotides: TGTGCCACCTGGGACCTTAAGAAACTCTTC.

This clone was picked up a small number of times. With a much larger clone just one base away, this may be a read error. Additional DNA sequences in this sample encode the identical CDR3. The chain uses TRGV4 and TRGJ1 or TRGJ2. Germline V lookup: CDR1 EGSTGY, CDR2 YDSYTSSV. The CDR3 length is 15 residues. Written as DNA, the CDR3 is TGCGCCACCTGGGATGGAACCCCGAATTATTATAAGAAACTCTTT. Residues: CATWDGTPNYYKKLF.

The chain joins TRGV2 to TRGJ1 or TRGJ2. Unmatched junction bases numbered 15, after V lost 12 bases and J lost 7 bases. The CDR3 spans 12 residues. Germline V CDR1 and CDR2: EGSNGY, YDSYNSKV. The CDR3 sequence is CAHLGRGYKKLF. As DNA, the CDR3 is TGTGCCCACCTGGGACGGGGGTATAAGAAACTCTTT.

The chain links TRGV8 to TRGJ1 or TRGJ2. Per the germline V gene, CDR1 is VENAVY and CDR2 is YDSYNSRV. CDR3 length: 14 amino acids. The V and J ends lost 0 bases and 3 bases, in that order; junction bases with no gene match: 5. The CDR3 bases are TGTGCCACCTGGGATAGGCTTTTTTATTATAAGAAACTCTTT. Encoded protein: CATWDRLFYYKKLF.

With regard to this clone: This clone may be a read error of a much larger clone one base away. The V and J genes are TRGV3 and TRGJP2. This CDR3 is built from 17 residues. Germline CDR1 reads VTNTFY; CDR2 reads YDVSTARD (reference sequence). The CDR3 here is CATWDRRSYSSDWVKTF. Written as DNA, the CDR3 is TGTGCCACCTGGGACAGACGATCCTATAGTAGTGATTGGGTCAAGACGTTT.

As concerns this clone: It may be a read error: a sequence one base away is much more abundant. Additional DNA sequences in this sample encode the identical CDR3. This rearrangement joins TRGV10 to TRGJP1. TRGV10 is an ORF for which the function is uncertain. The CDR3 sequence is 13 residues long. DNA of the CDR3: TGTGCTGCGTGGGATAAAACTGGCTGGTTCAAGATATTT. Translation: CAAWDKTGWFKIF.

The chain recombines TRGV2 with TRGJP2. Germline V gene lookup returns CDR1 EGSNGY and CDR2 YDSYNSKV. V lost 1 base and J lost 0; bases outside the gene matches: 14. This CDR3 is 19 amino acids long. The CDR3 is CATWDGPSPTYSSDWIKTF. The CDR3 nucleotides read TGTGCCACCTGGGACGGCCCGTCCCCAACTTATAGTAGTGATTGGATCAAGACGTTT.

This clone is labeled large. The chain combines TRGV10 with TRGJ1 or TRGJ2. TRGV10 is an ORF, with its function uncertain. The V and J ends lost 7 bases and 12 bases, in that order; junction bases with no gene match: 10. This CDR3 has 11 amino acids. The DNA of the CDR3 is TGTGCTGCGTGGTATAAGAGAGGGAAACTCTTT. Its protein is CAAWYKRGKLF.